This T cell receptor (beta chain) was sequenced during a study of beta chain features in type 1 diabetes. Study findings and constraints: cDNA-based sequencing might over-represent cells highly expressing TCR.

Concerning this clone itself: The antigen is not known.

Per the germline V gene, CDR1 is LNHDA and CDR2 is SQIVND (reference sequence). Trimming removed 5 bases from V and 8 bases from J, with 18 bases in between. The CDR3 is 14 residues long. One heparinised draw, averaging roughly 0.12 L, was taken per donor. Sequenced material consisted of expressed TCRB transcripts (all of the isolated RNA was reverse transcribed). Assay: immunoSEQ multiplex PCR; the TCRdb copy retains only in-frame clones and omits some. The sample has 300,000 to 350,000 clones; around 15% are singletons. The sample comprised central memory CD4+ T cells from blood. The rearrangement joins TRBV19 to TRBJ1-2, with D unresolved. This TCR came from a man aged 25-45 years in good health. The CDR3 nucleotides read TGTGCCAGTAGTCAACCGGGCCGCGACCTGGGCTACACCTTC. Protein sequence: CASSQPGRDLGYTF.